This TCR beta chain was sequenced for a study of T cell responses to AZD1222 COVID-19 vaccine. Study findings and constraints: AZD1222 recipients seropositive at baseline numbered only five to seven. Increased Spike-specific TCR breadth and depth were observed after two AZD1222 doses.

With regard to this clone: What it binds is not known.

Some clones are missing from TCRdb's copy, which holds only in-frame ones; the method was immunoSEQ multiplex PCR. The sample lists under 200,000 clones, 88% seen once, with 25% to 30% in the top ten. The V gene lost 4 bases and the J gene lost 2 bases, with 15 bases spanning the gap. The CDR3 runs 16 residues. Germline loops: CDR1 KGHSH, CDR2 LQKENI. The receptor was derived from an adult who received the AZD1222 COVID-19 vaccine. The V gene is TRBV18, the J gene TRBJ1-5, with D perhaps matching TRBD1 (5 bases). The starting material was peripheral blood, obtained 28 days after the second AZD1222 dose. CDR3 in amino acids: CASSRQGLGRNQPQHF. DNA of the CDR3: TGTGCCAGCTCACGCCAGGGACTGGGTCGCAATCAGCCCCAGCATTTT.